One sample yielded the 32 T cell receptor beta chains listed below, sequenced in a study of T cells in Graves' hyperthyroidism and ophthalmopathy. RNA transcripts provided the source from which TCR beta CDR3 regions were amplified. HTBI primers were the set used in a first-round RT-PCR of the TCR CDR3. TCRdb passed the multiplex PCR reads through MiXCR, listing each CDR3 protein once. The sample records 620,000 or so distinct CDR3 sequences, about 14% being singletons. The sequencing sample was made of blood. These receptors were obtained from a woman in her 50s with Graves' ophthalmopathy.

This clonotype was observed many times. The V and J genes are TRBV2 and TRBJ2-2, with TRBD2 matching over 7 bases. V lost 5 bases and J lost 1; bases outside the gene matches: 4. Germline V gene lookup returns CDR1 SNHLY and CDR2 FYNNEI. The CDR3 length is 15 residues. As DNA, the CDR3 is TGTGCCAGCAGTAGTAGCGGGTTGAACACCGGGGAGCTGTTTTTT. The encoded protein is CASSSSGLNTGELFF. Variable domain in full (rest from reference TRBV2 and TRBJ2-2): EPEVTQTPSHQVTQMGQEVILRCVPISNHLYFYWYRQILGQKVEFLVSFYNNEISEKSEIFDDQFSVERPDGSNFTLKIRSTKLEDSAMYFCASSSSGLNTGELFFGEGSRLTVL.

The table lists this clonotype with many counts. The V gene is TRBV5-6, the J gene TRBJ2-1; 9 nucleotides match TRBD2. CDR3 length equals 14 residues. From germline, CDR1 is SGHDT and CDR2 YYEEEE. V shed 4 bases, J shed 8 bases, and the junction held 7 bases outside the gene matches. CDR3 in amino acids: CASSPGLAPYEQFF. The CDR3 DNA follows: TGTGCCAGCAGCCCGGGACTAGCCCCCTATGAGCAGTTCTTC. The full variable domain, completed using reference TRBV5-6 and TRBJ2-1, is DAGVTQSPTHLIKTRGQQVTLRCSPKSGHDTVSWYQQALGQGPQFIFQYYEEEERQRGNFPDRFSGHQFPNYSSELNVNALLLGDSALYLCASSPGLAPYEQFFGPGTRLTVL.

This clonotype was seen once. This rearrangement joins TRBV7-2 to TRBJ2-1; D is ambiguous. V dropped 5 bases and J dropped 5 bases, with 13 bases sitting between them. This CDR3 has 14 amino acids. Germline CDR1 SGHTA, CDR2 FQGNSA. CDR3 coding DNA: TGTGCCAGCAGCCCGAGTAGTTTTCACAATGAGCAGTTCTTC. It encodes CASSPSSFHNEQFF. Variable domain in full (rest from reference TRBV7-2 and TRBJ2-1): GAGVSQSPSNKVTEKGKDVELRCDPISGHTALYWYRQSLGQGLEFLIYFQGNSAPDKSGLPSDRFSAERTGGSVSTLTIQRTQQEDSAVYLCASSPSSFHNEQFFGPGTRLTVL.

This clonotype was detected ten times or more. The V gene is TRBV28, the J gene TRBJ2-2; D unresolved. Trimming shortened V by 6 bases and J by 3 bases, and 5 bases separated the two germline ends. The length of the CDR3 is 12 residues. Looked up from germline, CDR1 is MDHEN and CDR2 is SYDVKM. The CDR3 bases are TGTGCCAGCAGGTCCTACACCGGGGAGCTGTTTTTT. It encodes CASRSYTGELFF.

This clonotype was found many times. The chain couples TRBV27 to TRBJ2-7, with D possibly being TRBD1 (7 bases). Looked up from germline, CDR1 is MNHEY and CDR2 is SMNVEV (reference sequence). The CDR3 loop spans 14 amino acids. V gave up 2 bases and J gave up 3 bases, with 11 bases separating them. The CDR3 sequence is CASSLGRGDYEQYF. Here the CDR3 DNA reads TGTGCCAGCAGTTTAGGCAGGGGGGACTACGAGCAGTACTTC.

This clonotype was counted a few times. The chain links TRBV5-1 to TRBJ2-5, with D uncertain. The germline CDR1 and CDR2 sequences are SGHRS and YFSETQ. The CDR3 is made up of 12 amino acids. V dropped 7 bases and J dropped 2 bases, with 9 bases sitting between them. The CDR3 is CASGRPQETQYF. Written as DNA, the CDR3 is TGCGCCAGCGGCAGGCCTCAAGAGACCCAGTACTTC.

This clonotype occurred a few times. The V gene is TRBV14, the J gene TRBJ2-1; 11 bases match TRBD1. There are 17 residues in the CDR3. CDR1 SGHDN and CDR2 FVKESK come from the germline V gene. With V trimmed by 0 bases and J by 3 bases, 4 bases remained unmatched. In DNA form, the CDR3 reads TGTGCCAGCAGCCAAGACTCCGGGACAGGGGGCTACAATGAGCAGTTCTTC. Its protein is CASSQDSGTGGYNEQFF.

This clonotype was observed a few times. The rearrangement links TRBV14 to TRBJ2-2; a possible D gene is TRBD1 (5 bases). Germline V lookup: CDR1 SGHDN, CDR2 FVKESK. Trimming cost V 7 bases and J 4 bases, with 25 bases left between them. The CDR3 has 18 residues. CDR3 residues: CASTPEAQVLPATGELFF. CDR3 nucleotides: TGTGCCAGCACCCCCGAGGCACAGGTTTTGCCAGCCACCGGGGAGCTGTTTTTT.

This clonotype was seen repeatedly, ten times or more. V usage is TRBV28 and J usage is TRBJ1-5; D unresolved. In germline, CDR1 is MDHEN, CDR2 SYDVKM. V lost 4 bases, J lost 1 base, and 8 bases lay in between. This CDR3 is 14 amino acids long. This chain's CDR3 is CASSSVGSNQPQHF. As DNA, the CDR3 is TGTGCCAGCAGTTCGGTCGGCAGCAATCAGCCCCAGCATTTT. The full variable domain, with the rest looked up from reference TRBV28 and TRBJ1-5, is DVKVTQSSRYLVKRTGEKVFLECVQDMDHENMFWYRQDPGLGLRLIYFSYDVKMKEKGDIPEGYSVSREKKERFSLILESASTNQTSMYLCASSSVGSNQPQHFGDGTRLSIL.

The chain has TRBV6-1 and TRBJ2-7; D may be TRBD2 (6 bases). The germline V gene encodes CDR1 MNHNS and CDR2 SASEGT. This CDR3 spans 15 amino acids. The V and J ends lost 1 base and 6 bases respectively, with 16 bases between them. CDR3 in DNA: TGTGCCAGCAGTGAAGTGCGGGGAGGCTACTTCGAGCAGTACTTC. This codes for CASSEVRGGYFEQYF.

This clonotype was observed a handful of times. J is TRBJ2-2 and V is TRBV5-6, with D tentatively TRBD2 (5 bases). The CDR3 extends over 15 amino acids. Trimming stripped 1 base from V and 4 bases from J, with 11 bases between. CDR1 is SGHDT and CDR2 is YYEEEE in the germline V gene. The CDR3: CASSLIKRSTGELFF. Written as DNA, the CDR3 is TGTGCCAGCAGCTTGATAAAGCGGAGCACCGGGGAGCTGTTTTTT.

This clonotype was counted at least ten times. The chain couples TRBV28 to TRBJ1-4; TRBD1 aligns across 7 bases. This CDR3 comprises 13 residues. Per germline, CDR1 MDHEN and CDR2 SYDVKM. Trimming at V came to 8 bases and at J to 8 bases, leaving 8 bases not matched to a gene. This CDR3 reads CASGGQLREKLFF. Here the CDR3 DNA reads TGTGCCAGCGGGGGACAGCTTAGAGAAAAACTGTTTTTT.

V usage is TRBV9 and J usage is TRBJ2-2; D gene uncertain. Trimming cost V 2 bases and J 1 base, with 9 bases left between them. The germline gives CDR1 SGDLS, CDR2 YYNGEE. CDR3 size: 15 residues. The DNA of the CDR3 is TGTGCCAGCAGCGTGATTGGGCAGAACACCGGGGAGCTGTTTTTT. Residues: CASSVIGQNTGELFF.

This sequence joins TRBV4-1 and TRBJ2-7; D unresolved. V lost 0 bases and J lost 1, with 16 bases in between. The germline V gene encodes CDR1 MGHRA and CDR2 YSYEKL. The CDR3 runs 17 residues. CDR3 DNA sequence: TGCGCCAGCAGCCAAGAGTTTGGGTTACGATTATCCTACGAGCAGTACTTC. Translating gives CASSQEFGLRLSYEQYF.

This clonotype has ten or more counts. J is TRBJ2-7 and V is TRBV28; TRBD1 is a possible D gene (6 bases). From germline, CDR1 is MDHEN and CDR2 SYDVKM. The CDR3 spans 14 residues. V was pared by 5 bases and J by 1 base, with 12 bases between. The CDR3 loop reads CASSAMTGSYEQYF. DNA for the CDR3: TGTGCCAGCAGTGCCATGACAGGTTCCTACGAGCAGTACTTC.

This clonotype was detected many times. CDR3: CSAREGFVNTEAFF. The CDR3 DNA follows: TGCAGTGCTAGAGAGGGGTTTGTGAACACTGAAGCTTTCTTT. This chain uses TRBV20-1 with TRBJ1-1; no clear D gene. V was trimmed by 0 bases and J by 0 bases, leaving 8 bases between them. Germline V gene lookup returns CDR1 DFQATT and CDR2 SNEGSKA (reference sequence). The CDR3 loop spans 14 amino acids.

V usage is TRBV19 and J usage is TRBJ2-1; 8 positions match TRBD2. After removal of 1 base from V and 0 bases from J, the junction contained 17 bases not matched to a gene. Germline CDR1 reads LNHDA; CDR2 reads SQIVND (reference sequence). CDR3 length equals 21 residues. The CDR3: CASSIGPFSGGPRGSYNEQFF. For the CDR3, the DNA is TGTGCCAGTAGTATAGGCCCCTTTTCGGGAGGGCCTAGGGGCTCCTACAATGAGCAGTTCTTC.

This rearrangement joins TRBV7-3 to TRBJ2-3; the match to TRBD2 covers 7 bases. The CDR3 is 16 amino acids. The V gene's germline CDR1 is SGHTA and CDR2 FQGTGA. J gave up 0 bases and V 7 bases, and 10 bases lay outside the gene matches. CDR3 in DNA: TGTGCCAGCAAGGAAGCGGGATCCTCTAGCACAGATACGCAGTATTTT. It specifies CASKEAGSSSTDTQYF.

There are many counts of this clonotype. The chain recombines TRBV10-3 with TRBJ2-5; 12 nucleotides agree with TRBD2. J gave up 3 bases and V 4 bases, and 6 bases lay outside the gene matches. The CDR3 is 16 amino acids. Germline V lookup: CDR1 ENHRY, CDR2 SYGVKD. Written as DNA, the CDR3 is TGTGCCATCAGTGCGACTAGCGGGAGTGGTGAAGAGACCCAGTACTTC. This sequence encodes CAISATSGSGEETQYF.

This clonotype was seen ten or more times. The chain is built from TRBV6-5 and TRBJ2-7, with 8 bases identical to TRBD2. The CDR3 contains 14 residues. Germline trimming cut 2 bases from V and 1 base from J; bases unmatched to any gene: 1. Germline V gene lookup returns CDR1 MNHEY and CDR2 SVGAGI. The CDR3 bases are TGTGCCAGCAGTTACAGCGGGGGATCCTACGAGCAGTACTTC. Its translation is CASSYSGGSYEQYF.

This clonotype showed up just a few times. J is TRBJ1-1 and V is TRBV19; 9 bases are shared with TRBD1. The J segment lost 4 bases and the V segment lost 5 bases, leaving 8 bases of the junction unmatched. The CDR3 has 15 residues. Germline values: CDR1 LNHDA, CDR2 SQIVND (reference sequence). Written as DNA, the CDR3 is TGTGCCAGTAGTGAACACAGGGGGCGAGGCACTGAAGCTTTCTTT. Its protein product is CASSEHRGRGTEAFF.

This clonotype was found a few times. The V and J genes are TRBV5-6 and TRBJ1-1, with TRBD1 matching over 7 bases. Germline loops: CDR1 SGHDT, CDR2 YYEEEE. The CDR3 runs to 13 residues. V was clipped by 7 bases and J by 1 base; unmatched bases: 4. CDR3 nucleotides: TGTGCCAGCCACAGGGGTCGGAACACTGAAGCTTTCTTT. Protein product: CASHRGRNTEAFF.

The chain is built from TRBV11-2 and TRBJ2-7, with D possibly called TRBD1 or TRBD2 (5 bases each). V dropped 1 base and J dropped 3 bases, with 16 bases sitting between them. Germline values: CDR1 SGHAT, CDR2 FQNNGV. This CDR3 has 16 amino acids. CDR3 residues: CASSLGSAGTDYEQYF. CDR3 DNA: TGTGCCAGCAGCTTAGGGAGCGCTGGGACGGACTACGAGCAGTACTTC.

In this sample, this clonotype turned up many times. The chain is built from TRBV10-3 and TRBJ1-1, with D unclear. The ends were cut back, 2 bases at V and 2 bases at J, with 12 bases in the middle. The CDR3 loop spans 15 amino acids. Germline CDR1 reads ENHRY; CDR2 reads SYGVKD. The CDR3 loop reads CAISEPLTVNTEAFF. The CDR3 coding sequence is TGTGCCATCAGTGAGCCGCTGACCGTTAACACTGAAGCTTTCTTT.

The sample holds a few counts of this clonotype. The rearrangement joins TRBV4-3 to TRBJ2-6; tentatively, D is TRBD2 (6 bases). The ends were cut back, 0 bases at V and 4 bases at J, with 13 bases in the middle. Germline V gene sequence: CDR1 LGHNA, CDR2 YSLEER. The CDR3 loop spans 17 amino acids. The CDR3 sequence is CASSQDSAGRGANVLTF. CDR3 in DNA: TGCGCCAGCAGCCAAGATAGCGCGGGGAGAGGGGCCAACGTCCTGACTTTC.

The V call is TRBV20-1, the J call TRBJ1-5, with 11 bases fitting TRBD1. CDR3 length: 15 amino acids. J gave up 6 bases and V 2 bases, and 6 bases lay outside the gene matches. Germline lookup yields CDR1 DFQATT and CDR2 SNEGSKA (reference sequence). DNA for the CDR3: TGCAGTGCTAGACCCCGGACAGGGGGCGGTCAGCCCCAGCATTTT. Residues: CSARPRTGGGQPQHF.

This clonotype was observed many times. The CDR3 sequence: CAGSGGGWTYEQYF. The CDR3 DNA sequence: TGTGCCGGGTCTGGGGGTGGTTGGACCTACGAGCAGTACTTC. The V gene is TRBV30, the J gene TRBJ2-7; D may be TRBD1 or TRBD2 (5 bases each). The CDR3 runs 14 residues. Germline V gene sequence: CDR1 GTSNPN, CDR2 SVGIG (reference sequence). Trimming took off 8 bases at V and 2 bases at J, with 19 bases between the two ends.

The rearrangement uses TRBV20-1 and TRBJ2-1, with 14 bases fitting TRBD2. The J segment lost 9 bases and the V segment lost 0 bases, leaving 7 bases of the junction unmatched. CDR3 length equals 16 residues. Per germline, CDR1 DFQATT and CDR2 SNEGSKA (reference sequence). CDR3 protein: CSARDIGLAGGREQFF. CDR3 in DNA: TGCAGTGCTAGAGATATTGGACTAGCGGGAGGACGTGAGCAGTTCTTC.

This clonotype came up a few times. The chain links TRBV20-1 to TRBJ2-1; 7 bases line up with TRBD2. V shed 3 bases, J shed 5 bases, and the junction held 7 bases outside the gene matches. The CDR3 runs to 14 residues. Germline values: CDR1 DFQATT, CDR2 SNEGSKA (reference sequence). The CDR3 loop reads CSASRASGHNEQFF. Written as DNA, the CDR3 is TGCAGTGCTAGTAGGGCTAGCGGACACAATGAGCAGTTCTTC.

This clonotype was detected many times. The chain combines TRBV18 with TRBJ1-1; D not certain. CDR3 length: 14 amino acids. CDR1 is KGHSH and CDR2 is LQKENI in the germline V gene. V was pared by 1 base and J by 0 bases, with 6 bases between. CDR3 nucleotides: TGTGCCAGCTCACCACAACGAATGAACACTGAAGCTTTCTTT. Protein sequence: CASSPQRMNTEAFF.

This clonotype was seen many times. V is TRBV7-9 and J is TRBJ1-1; D remains ambiguous. Trimming took 1 base from V and 4 from J, leaving 10 bases between them. The CDR3 length is 14 residues. The germline CDR1 and CDR2 sequences are SEHNR and FQNEAQ (reference sequence). The CDR3 loop reads CASSLGAAVTEAFF. CDR3 coding DNA: TGTGCCAGCAGCTTAGGGGCCGCGGTCACTGAAGCTTTCTTT.

This clonotype was seen many times. The chain uses TRBV12-3 or TRBV12-4 and TRBJ1-2; D perhaps matches TRBD1 (5 bases). V lost 2 bases and J lost 6, with 10 bases in between. This CDR3 contains 13 residues. The CDR3 loop is CASSLQGLDGYTF. DNA of the CDR3: TGTGCCAGCAGTTTACAGGGTTTAGATGGCTACACCTTC.